This T cell receptor beta chain was sequenced during a study of CD8 T cells in ankylosing spondylitis. Broader study findings: For ankylosing spondylitis blood, a TCR beta motif of 7 or 8 highly homologous variants appeared characteristic. There was reportedly significant enrichment of clones that were disease-linked in matched ankylosing spondylitis synovial fluid.

TCRdb fed the 5' RACE reads into MiXCR, producing one record per CDR3 protein. In the table there are about 330,000 distinct CDR3 sequences, 8% of which are singletons. The CDR3 contains 14 residues. V was shortened by 0 bases and J by 0 bases, with 7 bases between the two germline ends. Germline V gene lookup returns CDR1 SGDLS and CDR2 YYNGEE. This clonotype was recorded at least ten times. What it binds is not known. The source of this sequence is a male donor with ankylosing spondylitis. The genes are TRBV9 and TRBJ2-7, with a tentative D call TRBD1 (5 bases). Sequencing was done on a sample of blood, either unsorted or a sorted T cell fraction (not recorded which). DNA for the CDR3: TGTGCCAGCAGCGTAGAGGACAACTCCTACGAGCAGTACTTC. Translating it yields CASSVEDNSYEQYF. Using reference TRBV9 and TRBJ2-7 for the parts outside the CDR3, the full variable domain is DSGVTQTPKHLITATGQRVTLRCSPRSGDLSVYWYQQSLDQGLQFLIQYYNGEERAKGNILERFSAQQFPDLHSELNLSSLELGDSALYFCASSVEDNSYEQYFGPGTRLTVT.